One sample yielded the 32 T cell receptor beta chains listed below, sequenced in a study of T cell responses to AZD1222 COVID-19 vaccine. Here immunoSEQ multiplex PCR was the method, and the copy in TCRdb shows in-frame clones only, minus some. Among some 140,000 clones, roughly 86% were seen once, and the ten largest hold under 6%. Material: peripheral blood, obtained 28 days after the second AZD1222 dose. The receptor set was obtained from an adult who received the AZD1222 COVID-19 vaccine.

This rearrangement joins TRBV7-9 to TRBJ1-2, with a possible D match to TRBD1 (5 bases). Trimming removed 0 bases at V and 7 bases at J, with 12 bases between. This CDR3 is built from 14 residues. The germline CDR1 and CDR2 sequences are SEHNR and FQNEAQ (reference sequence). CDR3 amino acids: CASSLADGAGGYTF. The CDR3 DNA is TGTGCCAGCAGCTTAGCCGACGGGGCGGGTGGCTACACCTTC.

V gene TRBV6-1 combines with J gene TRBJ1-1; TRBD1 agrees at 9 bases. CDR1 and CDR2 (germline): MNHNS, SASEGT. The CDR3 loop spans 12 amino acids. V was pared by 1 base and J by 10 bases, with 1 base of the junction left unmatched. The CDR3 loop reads CASSEVGQGAFF. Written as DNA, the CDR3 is TGTGCCAGCAGTGAAGTGGGACAGGGAGCTTTCTTT.

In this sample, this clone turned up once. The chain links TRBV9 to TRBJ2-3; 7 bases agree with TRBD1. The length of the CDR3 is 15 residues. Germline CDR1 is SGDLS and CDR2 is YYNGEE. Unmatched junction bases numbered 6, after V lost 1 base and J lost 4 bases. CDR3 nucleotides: TGTGCCAGCAGCGTAAGCCAGGGGGTGGCAGATACGCAGTATTTT. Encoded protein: CASSVSQGVADTQYF.

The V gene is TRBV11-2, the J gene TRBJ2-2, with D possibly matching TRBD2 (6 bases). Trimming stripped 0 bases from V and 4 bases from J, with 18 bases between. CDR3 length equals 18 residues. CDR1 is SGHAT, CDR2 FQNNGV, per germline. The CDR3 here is CASSLDPGARRGTGELFF. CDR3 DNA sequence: TGTGCCAGCAGCTTAGATCCTGGGGCAAGGCGGGGCACCGGGGAGCTGTTTTTT.

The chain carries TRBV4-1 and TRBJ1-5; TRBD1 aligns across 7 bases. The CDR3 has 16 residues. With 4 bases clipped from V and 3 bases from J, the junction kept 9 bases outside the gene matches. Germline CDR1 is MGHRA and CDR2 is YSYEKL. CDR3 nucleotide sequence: TGCGCCAGCAGCCCGACGAACGACAGGGCCAATCAGCCCCAGCATTTT. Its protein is CASSPTNDRANQPQHF.

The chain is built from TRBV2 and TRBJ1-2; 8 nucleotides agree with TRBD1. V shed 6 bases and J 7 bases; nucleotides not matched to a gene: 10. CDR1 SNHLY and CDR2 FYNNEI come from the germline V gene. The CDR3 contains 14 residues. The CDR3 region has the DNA TGTGCCAGCAGGCCCGGACAGGGAGCCACTGGCTACACCTTC. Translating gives CASRPGQGATGYTF.

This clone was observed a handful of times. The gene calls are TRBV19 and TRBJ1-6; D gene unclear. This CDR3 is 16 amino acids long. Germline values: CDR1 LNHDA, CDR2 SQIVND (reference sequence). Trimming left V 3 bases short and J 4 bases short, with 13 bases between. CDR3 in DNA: TGTGCCAGTAGTATGGGAAGCAGGCCGTATAATTCACCCCTCCACTTT. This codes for CASSMGSRPYNSPLHF.

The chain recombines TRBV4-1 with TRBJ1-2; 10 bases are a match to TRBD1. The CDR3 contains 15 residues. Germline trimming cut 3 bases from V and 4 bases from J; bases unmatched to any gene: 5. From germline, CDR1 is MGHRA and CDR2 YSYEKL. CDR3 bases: TGCGCCAGCAGCCATCCAGGGACAGGGGTCTATGGCTACACCTTC. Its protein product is CASSHPGTGVYGYTF.

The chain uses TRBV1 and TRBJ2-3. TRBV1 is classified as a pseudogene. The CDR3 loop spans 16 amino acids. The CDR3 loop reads CTSSQEEGEWTDTQYF. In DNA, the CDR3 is TGCACCAGCAGCCAAGAGGAGGGGGAGTGGACAGATACGCAGTATTTT.

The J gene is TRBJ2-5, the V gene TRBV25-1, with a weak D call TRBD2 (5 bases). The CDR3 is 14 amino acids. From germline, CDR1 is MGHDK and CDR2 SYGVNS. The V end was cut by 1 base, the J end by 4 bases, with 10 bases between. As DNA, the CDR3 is TGTGCCAGCAGTGAATGGGGAGTCCCAGAGACCCAGTACTTC. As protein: CASSEWGVPETQYF.

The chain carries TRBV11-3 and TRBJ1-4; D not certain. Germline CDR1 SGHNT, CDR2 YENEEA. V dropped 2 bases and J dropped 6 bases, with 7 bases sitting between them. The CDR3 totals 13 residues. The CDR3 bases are TGTGCCAGCAGCTTAATTGGAGATGAAAAACTGTTTTTT. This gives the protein CASSLIGDEKLFF.

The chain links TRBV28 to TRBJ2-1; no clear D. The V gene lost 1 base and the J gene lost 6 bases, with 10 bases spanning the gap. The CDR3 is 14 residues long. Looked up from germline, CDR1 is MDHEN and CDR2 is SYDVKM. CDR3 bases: TGTGCCAGCAGTTTATCTTGGCGGCCCAATGAGCAGTTCTTC. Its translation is CASSLSWRPNEQFF.

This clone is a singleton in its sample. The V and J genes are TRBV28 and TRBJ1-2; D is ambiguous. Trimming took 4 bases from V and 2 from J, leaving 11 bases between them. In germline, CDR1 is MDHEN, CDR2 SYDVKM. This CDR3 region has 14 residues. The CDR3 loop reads CASSWAARNYGYTF. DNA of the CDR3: TGTGCCAGCAGTTGGGCAGCGAGAAACTATGGCTACACCTTC.

The CDR3 DNA follows: TGCGCCAGCAGCCCGCGGACAGGCAATGAGCAGTACTTC. Translation: CASSPRTGNEQYF. V and J are TRBV5-1 and TRBJ2-7; 7 nucleotides match TRBD1. The germline CDR1 and CDR2 sequences are SGHRS and YFSETQ. The CDR3 is 13 amino acids. With V trimmed by 4 bases and J by 7 bases, 8 bases remained unmatched.

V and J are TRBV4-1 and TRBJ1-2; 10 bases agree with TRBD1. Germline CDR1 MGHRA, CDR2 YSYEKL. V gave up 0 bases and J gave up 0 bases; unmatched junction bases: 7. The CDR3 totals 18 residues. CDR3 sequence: CASSQDGTGAASNYGYTF. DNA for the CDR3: TGCGCCAGCAGCCAAGATGGGACAGGGGCGGCCTCTAACTATGGCTACACCTTC.

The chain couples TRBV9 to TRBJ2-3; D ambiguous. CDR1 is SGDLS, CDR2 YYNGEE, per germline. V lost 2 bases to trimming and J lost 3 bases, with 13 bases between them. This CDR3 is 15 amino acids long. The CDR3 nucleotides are TGTGCCAGCAGCGTTGGTGTCGTAGGAACAGATACGCAGTATTTT. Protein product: CASSVGVVGTDTQYF.

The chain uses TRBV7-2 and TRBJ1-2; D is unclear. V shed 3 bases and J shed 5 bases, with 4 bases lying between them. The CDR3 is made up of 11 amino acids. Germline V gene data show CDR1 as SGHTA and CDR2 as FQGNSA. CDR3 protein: CASSFLYGYTF. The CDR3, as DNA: TGTGCCAGCAGCTTTTTATATGGCTACACCTTC.

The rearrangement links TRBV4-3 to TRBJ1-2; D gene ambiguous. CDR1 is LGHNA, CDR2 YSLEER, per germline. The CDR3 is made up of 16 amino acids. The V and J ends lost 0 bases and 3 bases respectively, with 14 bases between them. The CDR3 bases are TGCGCCAGCAGCCAAGAAAGGAGTAAGGATTACTATGGCTACACCTTC. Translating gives CASSQERSKDYYGYTF.

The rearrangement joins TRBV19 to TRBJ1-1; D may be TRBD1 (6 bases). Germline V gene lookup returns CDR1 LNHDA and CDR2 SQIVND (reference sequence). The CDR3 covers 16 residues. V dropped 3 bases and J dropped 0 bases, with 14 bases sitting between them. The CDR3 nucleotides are TGTGCCAGTAGTATTAGAGGGGGTCATATGAACACTGAAGCTTTCTTT. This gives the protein CASSIRGGHMNTEAFF.

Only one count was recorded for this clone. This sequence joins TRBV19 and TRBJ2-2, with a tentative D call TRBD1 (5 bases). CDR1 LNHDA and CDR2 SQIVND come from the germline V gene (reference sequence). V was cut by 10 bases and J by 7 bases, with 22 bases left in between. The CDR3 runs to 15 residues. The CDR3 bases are TGTGCCACCAAAGGTTGGGGCGCTGGGGACGGGGAGCTGTTTTTT. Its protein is CATKGWGAGDGELFF.

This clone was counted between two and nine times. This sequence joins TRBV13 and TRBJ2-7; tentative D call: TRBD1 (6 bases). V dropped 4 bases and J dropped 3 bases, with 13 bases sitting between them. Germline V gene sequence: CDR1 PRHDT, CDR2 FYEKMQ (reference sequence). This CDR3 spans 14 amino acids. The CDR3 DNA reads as TGTGCCAGCAGCTCGAACAGGGTTGTCTACGAGCAGTACTTC. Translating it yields CASSSNRVVYEQYF.

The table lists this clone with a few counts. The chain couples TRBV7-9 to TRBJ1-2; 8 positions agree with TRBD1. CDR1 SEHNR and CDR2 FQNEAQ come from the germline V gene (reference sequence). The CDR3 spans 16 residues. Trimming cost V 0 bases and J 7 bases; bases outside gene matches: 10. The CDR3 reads CASSLARTGLGTGYTF. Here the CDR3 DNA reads TGTGCCAGCAGCTTAGCCCGGACAGGGCTGGGCACTGGCTACACCTTC.

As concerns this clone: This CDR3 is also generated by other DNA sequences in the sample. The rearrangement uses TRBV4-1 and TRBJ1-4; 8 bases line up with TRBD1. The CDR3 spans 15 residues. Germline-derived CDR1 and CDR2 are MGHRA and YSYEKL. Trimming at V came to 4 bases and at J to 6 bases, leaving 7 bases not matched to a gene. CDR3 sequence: CASSPGQGADEKLFF. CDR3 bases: TGCGCCAGCAGCCCCGGTCAGGGGGCGGATGAAAAACTGTTTTTT.

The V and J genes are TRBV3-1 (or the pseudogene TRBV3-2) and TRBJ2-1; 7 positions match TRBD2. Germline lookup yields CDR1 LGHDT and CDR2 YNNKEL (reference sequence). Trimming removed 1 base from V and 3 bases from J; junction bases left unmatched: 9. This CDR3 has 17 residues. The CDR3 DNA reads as TGTGCCAGCAGCCAAGCCCAGCTAGCGGCCTACTACAATGAGCAGTTCTTC. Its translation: CASSQAQLAAYYNEQFF.

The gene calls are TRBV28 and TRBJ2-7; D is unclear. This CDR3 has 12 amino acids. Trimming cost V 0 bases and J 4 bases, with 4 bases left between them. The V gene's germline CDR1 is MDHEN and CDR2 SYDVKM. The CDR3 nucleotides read TGTGCCAGCAGTTTATGGCAGTACGAGCAGTACTTC. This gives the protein CASSLWQYEQYF. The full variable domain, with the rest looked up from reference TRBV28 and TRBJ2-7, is DVKVTQSSRYLVKRTGEKVFLECVQDMDHENMFWYRQDPGLGLRLIYFSYDVKMKEKGDIPEGYSVSREKKERFSLILESASTNQTSMYLCASSLWQYEQYFGPGTRLTVT.

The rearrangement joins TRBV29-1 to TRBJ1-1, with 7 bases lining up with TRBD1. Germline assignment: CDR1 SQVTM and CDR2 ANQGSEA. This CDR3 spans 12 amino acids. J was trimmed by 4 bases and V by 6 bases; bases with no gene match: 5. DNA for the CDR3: TGCAGCGTAAGACAGGGTGGCACTGAAGCTTTCTTT. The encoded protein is CSVRQGGTEAFF.

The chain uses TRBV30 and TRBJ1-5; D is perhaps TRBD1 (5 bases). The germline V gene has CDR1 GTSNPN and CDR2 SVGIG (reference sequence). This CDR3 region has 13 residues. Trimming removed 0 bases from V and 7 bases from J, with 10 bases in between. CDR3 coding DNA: TGTGCCTGGAGTGTGGGAGGGGACCAGCCCCAGCATTTT. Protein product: CAWSVGGDQPQHF.

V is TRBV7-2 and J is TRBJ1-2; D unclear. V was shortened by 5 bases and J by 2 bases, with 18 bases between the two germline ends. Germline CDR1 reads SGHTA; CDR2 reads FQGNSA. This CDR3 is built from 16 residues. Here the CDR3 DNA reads TGTGCCAGCAGCCAATATTCTCTAAACCTCAACTATGGCTACACCTTC. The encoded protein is CASSQYSLNLNYGYTF.

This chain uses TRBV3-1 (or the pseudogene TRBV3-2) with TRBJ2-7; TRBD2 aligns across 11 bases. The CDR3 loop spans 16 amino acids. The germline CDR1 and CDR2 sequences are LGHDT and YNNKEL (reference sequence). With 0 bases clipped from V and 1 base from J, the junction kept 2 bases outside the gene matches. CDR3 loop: CASSQDPSGRSYEQYF. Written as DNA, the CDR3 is TGTGCCAGCAGCCAAGATCCTAGCGGGAGGTCCTACGAGCAGTACTTC.

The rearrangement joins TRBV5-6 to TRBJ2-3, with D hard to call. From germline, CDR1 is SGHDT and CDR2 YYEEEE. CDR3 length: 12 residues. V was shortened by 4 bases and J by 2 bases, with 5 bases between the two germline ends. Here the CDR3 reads CASSPYTDTQYF. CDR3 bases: TGTGCCAGCAGCCCTTACACAGATACGCAGTATTTT.

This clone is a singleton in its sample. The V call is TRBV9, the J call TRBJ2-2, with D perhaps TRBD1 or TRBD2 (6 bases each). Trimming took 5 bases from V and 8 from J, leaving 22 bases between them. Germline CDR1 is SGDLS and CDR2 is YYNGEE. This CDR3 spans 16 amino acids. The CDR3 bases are TGTGCCAGCAGTAAATCGGGGGCCGAACCGTCTGGGGAGCTGTTTTTT. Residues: CASSKSGAEPSGELFF.

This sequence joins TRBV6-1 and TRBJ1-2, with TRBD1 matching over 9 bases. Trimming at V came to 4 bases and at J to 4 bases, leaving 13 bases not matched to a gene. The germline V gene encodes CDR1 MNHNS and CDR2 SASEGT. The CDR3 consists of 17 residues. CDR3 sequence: CASSVVPPGQGPYGYTF. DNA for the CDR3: TGTGCCAGCAGTGTAGTACCTCCGGGACAGGGCCCCTATGGCTACACCTTC.